This is a list of T cell receptor beta chains from one sample in a study of blood T cell repertoires in COVID-19. Repertoires were generated with immunoSEQ multiplex PCR, while TCRdb's copy carries only in-frame clones and drops some. The sample holds 110,000 or so clones, around three quarters seen once. Sequenced input: peripheral blood. These receptors all come from a human donor in a cohort sampled during active or convalescent COVID-19. CDR3s include the opening cysteine and the closing phenylalanine or tryptophan. A D gene is named only where the DNA matches it firmly. Part of the rows lack a size; the others show once, few, many or a class for expanded clones.

CDR3 DNA | CDR3 protein | CDR3 length | J gene | clone size | D gene | V gene
TGTGCCAGCAAGGACAGCTATAGCAATCAGCCCCAGCATTTT | CASKDSYSNQPQHF | 14 | TRBJ1-5 | NA | NA | TRBV7-2
TGTGCCAGCAGTCTAAGCGGGGGTAAGCAGTTCTTC | CASSLSGGKQFF | 12 | TRBJ2-1 | NA | TRBD2 | TRBV7-3
TGCGCCAGCAGCTTTATGACCTCCGGGACAGGGTCCACTGAAGCTTTCTTT | CASSFMTSGTGSTEAFF | 17 | TRBJ1-1 | NA | TRBD1 | TRBV5-1
TGTGCCAGCAGCGCCCAGGGGCGTATGGACACTGAAGCTTTCTTT | CASSAQGRMDTEAFF | 15 | TRBJ1-1 | few | NA | TRBV7-9
TGCGCCAGCAGCCAAGAAATGACGCATAAGGGGGCTGACAATTCACCCCTCCACTTT | CASSQEMTHKGADNSPLHF | 19 | TRBJ1-6 | NA | TRBD1 | TRBV4-1
TGTGCCAGCAGCGCAGCCGGACTTACCTACAATGAGCAGTTCTTC | CASSAAGLTYNEQFF | 15 | TRBJ2-1 | NA | NA | TRBV5-8
TGTGCCAGCGTAGGGCAGCTGCTAGCGGCCCAGTACTTC | CASVGQLLAAQYF | 13 | TRBJ2-5 | once | TRBD2 | TRBV2
TGTGCCAGCAGGCTGGCCATTGGCACAGGGTCCTATGGCTACACCTTC | CASRLAIGTGSYGYTF | 16 | TRBJ1-2 | once | NA | TRBV28
TGTGCCAGCAGTGAATTCAGGACAGGATTGGCAGATACGCAGTATTTT | CASSEFRTGLADTQYF | 16 | TRBJ2-3 | NA | TRBD1 | TRBV25-1
TGTGCCAGCAGTCAGCCCGGGACAGGGGAGCGGGAAGCTTTCTTT | CASSQPGTGEREAFF | 15 | TRBJ1-1 | NA | TRBD1 | TRBV6-2/TRBV6-3
TGCGCCAGCAGCCAAGTTATTGGGGCCAACGTCCTGACTTTC | CASSQVIGANVLTF | 14 | TRBJ2-6 | NA | NA | TRBV4-1
TGTGCCAGCAGTGAAGCGTACGGTAGTCGCGAGCAGTACTTC | CASSEAYGSREQYF | 14 | TRBJ2-7 | NA | NA | TRBV2
TGTGCCAGCAGCTTAGGTGGGAGCGGCTACGAGCAGTACTTC | CASSLGGSGYEQYF | 14 | TRBJ2-7 | NA | NA | TRBV11-3
TGTGCCAGCAGCTTAAGCGGGACAGGGCTGAGTGGCTACACCTTC | CASSLSGTGLSGYTF | 15 | TRBJ1-2 | NA | TRBD1 | TRBV7-3
TGTGCCAGCAGCCCGACTGGAAGCGGGAGAGTTGAGACCCAGTACTTC | CASSPTGSGRVETQYF | 16 | TRBJ2-5 | NA | TRBD2 | TRBV9
TGTGCCAGCAGCCGACGGACTAGCGGGACCACCGGGGAGCTGTTTTTT | CASSRRTSGTTGELFF | 16 | TRBJ2-2 | NA | TRBD2 | TRBV14
TGTGCCAGCAGCCTCTCCGGGGGGTTCCAGTACTTC | CASSLSGGFQYF | 12 | TRBJ2-7 | NA | TRBD2 | TRBV14
TGTGCCAGCAGCGATAGCGGGAGTGGCAACAATGAGCAGTTCTTC | CASSDSGSGNNEQFF | 15 | TRBJ2-1 | NA | TRBD2 | TRBV3-1/TRBV3-2
TGCGCCAGCAGCCAAGATTTTGGGACTAGCGGGAGGGAATCCTACGAGCAGTACTTC | CASSQDFGTSGRESYEQYF | 19 | TRBJ2-7 | NA | TRBD2 | TRBV4-1
TGCGCCAGCAGCTTGGGACAGGTGCCCACAGATACGCAGTATTTT | CASSLGQVPTDTQYF | 15 | TRBJ2-3 | few | NA | TRBV5-1
TGTGCCAGTAGCCATACAGGGGGAAGGGGTTCCTACGAGCAGTACTTC | CASSHTGGRGSYEQYF | 16 | TRBJ2-7 | few | TRBD1 | TRBV19
TGTGCCAGTAGTCTGCGATCGACTAGCCGTGTGGGGGAGACCCAGTACTTC | CASSLRSTSRVGETQYF | 17 | TRBJ2-5 | NA | TRBD2 | TRBV19
TGTGCCACCAGTGGGCGGGGGGCGAGCACCGGGGAGCTGTTTTTT | CATSGRGASTGELFF | 15 | TRBJ2-2 | NA | TRBD2 | TRBV24-1
TGCGCCAGCAGCCGGGGGCTGGGCGGCAGCTGGTACCAAGAGACCCAGTACTTC | CASSRGLGGSWYQETQYF | 18 | TRBJ2-5 | NA | NA | TRBV4-3
TGCGCCAGCAGCTTGGGACAGAGAGAGACCCAGTACTTC | CASSLGQRETQYF | 13 | TRBJ2-5 | NA | NA | TRBV5-1
TGTGCCTGGAGTGGTGGGGGCAGTGAGCAGCCCCAGCATTTT | CAWSGGGSEQPQHF | 14 | TRBJ1-5 | NA | NA | TRBV30
TGTGCCAGCAGATCTAGGGGTGATGAGCAGTTCTTC | CASRSRGDEQFF | 12 | TRBJ2-1 | NA | NA | TRBV6-5
TGCAGCGTTTCAGGCTGGACAGATACGCAGTATTTT | CSVSGWTDTQYF | 12 | TRBJ2-3 | NA | NA | TRBV29-1
TGTGCCAGCAGCCTGCGGGACGGCCTGAGCTCCTACGAGCAGTACTTC | CASSLRDGLSSYEQYF | 16 | TRBJ2-7 | NA | NA | TRBV9
TGTGCCAGCAAATCCGCGGGAGGAGAGAACTATGGCTACACCTTC | CASKSAGGENYGYTF | 15 | TRBJ1-2 | once | NA | TRBV27
TGTGCCAGCTCACCACCCGGACGGGGTGAGCAGTTCTTC | CASSPPGRGEQFF | 13 | TRBJ2-1 | NA | NA | TRBV18
TGTGCCAGCAGCTTAGCTCAGGGGGCTGAAGCTTTCTTT | CASSLAQGAEAFF | 13 | TRBJ1-1 | NA | TRBD1 | TRBV7-9
TGTGCCAGCAGGTACAGGGGCGCGAGTCCCACTTGGGACTTC | CASRYRGASPTWDF | 14 | TRBJ2-7 | NA | TRBD1 | TRBV6-5
TGTGCCAGCAGTTTTGACAATCGGAGGGGCAATGAGCAGTTCTTC | CASSFDNRRGNEQFF | 15 | TRBJ2-1 | NA | NA | TRBV6-5
TGTGCCAGCAGCTTAGTCGGCGGGAACTATGGCTACACCTTC | CASSLVGGNYGYTF | 14 | TRBJ1-2 | once | NA | TRBV7-9
TGTGCCAGCAGCCAAGAGTTCAGGGGTCGAGAGCAGTTCTTC | CASSQEFRGREQFF | 14 | TRBJ2-1 | NA | NA | TRBV14
TGTGCCAGCATGTTCCGGGAGAACACTGAAGCTTTCTTT | CASMFRENTEAFF | 13 | TRBJ1-1 | few | NA | TRBV27
TGTGCCAGCAGCTACAGGGGACAGGGGTTGAACAATGAGCAGTTCTTC | CASSYRGQGLNNEQFF | 16 | TRBJ2-1 | few | TRBD1 | TRBV7-8
TGTGCCATCAGTGGTGGCTCAGACAAGAACACTGAAGCTTTCTTT | CAISGGSDKNTEAFF | 15 | TRBJ1-1 | NA | NA | TRBV10-3
TGTGCCAGCAGCGTAGTGTTGGTTAGTGAGCAGTTCTTC | CASSVVLVSEQFF | 13 | TRBJ2-1 | NA | NA | TRBV9
TGTGCCAGCAGTTCGGGGAGGCGGCAGTACTTC | CASSSGRRQYF | 11 | TRBJ2-7 | NA | NA | TRBV25-1
TGTGCCAGCAGTTTACCTGGGGGCGTGAACTATGGCTACACCTTC | CASSLPGGVNYGYTF | 15 | TRBJ1-2 | NA | NA | TRBV28